Described below is a single T cell receptor beta chain sequence and its context. Its matching antigen is unknown. The V segment lost 2 bases and the J segment 9 bases; nucleotides outside the gene matches: 10. From germline, CDR1 is KGHSH and CDR2 LQKENI. The length of the CDR3 is 18 residues. The data stem from a study of cytomegalovirus exposure and HLA in healthy donors. Looking at the study overall: The same platform was used for the 110 or so validation repertoires as for the 666 first-cohort repertoires, as reported in a later analysis. General study points: Cytomegalovirus status was reportedly diagnosed by the classifier with high sensitivity and specificity.

Only in-frame clones appear in the TCRdb table, and some are missing; sequencing was by immunoSEQ multiplex PCR. The repertoire holds about 120,000 clones, with roughly 90% as singletons. Sequencing input: PBMCs. The rearrangement links TRBV18 to TRBJ2-1; 16 nucleotides match TRBD2. This clonotype originated in a woman under 30 in good health and CMV-seropositive. DNA of the CDR3: TGTGCCAGCTCACCAACCGGGACTAGCGGGAGGGCCGGGCGTGAGCAGTTCTTC. Translation gives CASSPTGTSGRAGREQFF.